One sample yielded the 27 T cell receptor beta chains listed below, sequenced in a study of siplizumab effects on memory and regulatory T cells. Repertoires were generated with immunoSEQ multiplex PCR, while TCRdb's copy carries only in-frame clones and drops some. This sample has about 98,000 clones, with roughly nine tenths found just once. Sequencing was done on a sample of CD4+ T cells sorted from blood. Receptors originate from a human donor in good health.

This clone came up once. The genes are TRBV30 and TRBJ2-7, with a possible D match to TRBD1 (6 bases). CDR3 length: 14 amino acids. With 2 bases removed from V and 4 bases from J, the gap between germline ends came to 15 bases. CDR1 and CDR2 (germline): GTSNPN, SVGIG (reference sequence). CDR3 region: CAWSSWTASYEQYF. In DNA form, the CDR3 reads TGTGCCTGGAGTTCCTGGACAGCTTCGTACGAGCAGTACTTC.

The J gene is TRBJ2-1, the V gene TRBV25-1; the match to TRBD1 covers 7 bases. CDR1 is MGHDK and CDR2 is SYGVNS in the germline V gene. V lost 0 bases to trimming and J lost 3 bases; unmatched junction nucleotides: 8. The CDR3 has 17 residues. The CDR3 region is CASSEYKGASFYNEQFF. The CDR3 region has the DNA TGTGCCAGCAGTGAATATAAGGGGGCCTCCTTCTACAATGAGCAGTTCTTC.

V usage is TRBV19 and J usage is TRBJ2-1; TRBD2 matches at 9 bases. The length of the CDR3 is 16 residues. The germline V gene has CDR1 LNHDA and CDR2 SQIVND (reference sequence). V gave up 1 base and J gave up 9 bases; unmatched junction bases: 10. The CDR3 reads CASSIAAGGPYGEQFF. The CDR3 coding sequence is TGTGCCAGTAGTATAGCGGCGGGAGGGCCGTATGGTGAGCAGTTCTTC.

The V gene is TRBV4-1, the J gene TRBJ2-3, with D tentatively TRBD1 (6 bases). CDR1 is MGHRA and CDR2 is YSYEKL in the germline V gene. This CDR3 is built from 17 residues. The ends were cut back, 0 bases at V and 2 bases at J, with 15 bases in the middle. The CDR3 is CASSQDTHRALTDTQYF. In DNA, the CDR3 is TGCGCCAGCAGCCAAGATACCCACAGGGCCCTCACAGATACGCAGTATTTT.

This sequence joins TRBV11-2 and TRBJ2-1; 7 bases are a match to TRBD1. CDR3 length equals 12 residues. Looked up from germline, CDR1 is SGHAT and CDR2 is FQNNGV. V shed 5 bases, J shed 8 bases, and the junction held 3 bases outside the gene matches. CDR3 in amino acids: CASSLDRYEQFF. The DNA for the CDR3 is TGTGCCAGCAGCCTGGACAGGTATGAGCAGTTCTTC.

The V gene is TRBV18, the J gene TRBJ2-7; D is possibly TRBD1 (6 bases). The germline CDR1 and CDR2 sequences are KGHSH and LQKENI. Trimming stripped 5 bases from V and 3 bases from J, with 14 bases between. The CDR3 spans 14 residues. The CDR3 coding sequence is TGTGCCAGCTCAAAGACGACAGGAGACTACGAGCAGTACTTC. Residues: CASSKTTGDYEQYF.

This sequence joins TRBV7-2 and TRBJ1-2, with TRBD1 matching over 9 bases. Trimming at V came to 3 bases and at J to 8 bases, leaving 16 bases not matched to a gene. Germline CDR1 reads SGHTA; CDR2 reads FQGNSA. CDR3 size: 17 residues. The CDR3 nucleotides read TGTGCCAGCAGCTTTTCGGCGTGGGACAGGGTAGGAGGAGGCTACACCTTC. It is translated as CASSFSAWDRVGGGYTF.

J is TRBJ2-2 and V is TRBV25-1; D uncertain. The V gene lost 3 bases and the J gene lost 3 bases, with 8 bases spanning the gap. Germline V gives CDR1 MGHDK, CDR2 SYGVNS. This CDR3 is 14 amino acids long. The CDR3 coding sequence is TGTGCCAGCAGTGATTCTGGGGACACCGGGGAGCTGTTTTTT. Residues: CASSDSGDTGELFF. Together with reference TRBV25-1 and TRBJ2-2, the CDR3 gives the full variable domain: EADIYQTPRYLVIGTGKKITLECSQTMGHDKMYWYQQDPGMELHLIHYSYGVNSTEKGDLSSESTVSRIRTEHFPLTLESARPSHTSQYLCASSDSGDTGELFFGEGSRLTVL.

The gene calls are TRBV5-4 and TRBJ1-2; TRBD1 matches at 9 bases. Trimming at V came to 7 bases and at J to 6 bases, leaving 13 bases not matched to a gene. The CDR3 runs to 15 residues. Germline values: CDR1 SGHNT, CDR2 YYREEE (reference sequence). CDR3 loop: CASGYYRGLENGYTF. Here the CDR3 DNA reads TGTGCCAGCGGATATTACAGGGGGCTGGAAAATGGCTACACCTTC.

This rearrangement joins TRBV11-2 to TRBJ2-5; D gene ambiguous. CDR1 is SGHAT, CDR2 FQNNGV, per germline. The V end lost 1 base, the J end lost 5 bases, and 11 bases lay between the germline ends. This CDR3 contains 14 residues. CDR3 amino acids: CASSLARGRETQYF. CDR3 nucleotides: TGTGCCAGCAGCTTAGCGCGAGGCCGGGAGACCCAGTACTTC.

V is TRBV5-4 and J is TRBJ2-2; possibly TRBD2 for D (6 bases). V dropped 4 bases and J dropped 2 bases, with 12 bases sitting between them. CDR1 is SGHNT, CDR2 YYREEE, per germline (reference sequence). The CDR3 length is 15 residues. CDR3 sequence reads: CASSKDYINTGELFF. As DNA, the CDR3 is TGTGCCAGCAGCAAGGACTATATTAACACCGGGGAGCTGTTTTTT.

The chain couples TRBV30 to TRBJ2-7; possible D gene TRBD1, 5 bases. The germline V and J ends were trimmed by 3 bases and 0 bases, with 21 bases remaining between them. The CDR3 loop spans 17 amino acids. Looked up from germline, CDR1 is GTSNPN and CDR2 is SVGIG (reference sequence). In nucleotides, the CDR3 is TGTGCCTGGAGACACTACCTGGGGCGGAATCCCTCCTACGAGCAGTACTTC. It is translated as CAWRHYLGRNPSYEQYF.

The chain joins TRBV14 to TRBJ2-5; D is unresolved. The CDR3 length is 15 residues. Trimming took off 1 base at V and 1 base at J, with 10 bases between the two ends. Germline CDR1 is SGHDN and CDR2 is FVKESK. The CDR3 spells CASSQGYTSQETQYF. In DNA, the CDR3 is TGTGCCAGCAGCCAAGGATACACCTCCCAAGAGACCCAGTACTTC.

This chain connects TRBV5-5 to TRBJ1-5, with 7 positions matching TRBD1. CDR1 and CDR2 (germline): SGHKS, YYEKEE (reference sequence). The CDR3 has 15 residues. Unmatched junction bases numbered 9, after V lost 3 bases and J lost 6 bases. Written as DNA, the CDR3 is TGTGCCAGCAGCTCCAGGGGGGGAAGTAGTCAGCCCCAGCATTTT. It specifies CASSSRGGSSQPQHF.

The CDR3 DNA sequence: TGTGCCAGCAGCTTAGGTCGTGCTGGGGCCAACGTCCTGACTTTC. It specifies CASSLGRAGANVLTF. The rearrangement joins TRBV11-2 to TRBJ2-6; D is uncertain. The CDR3 runs to 15 residues. CDR1 and CDR2 (germline): SGHAT, FQNNGV. With 1 base removed from V and 2 bases from J, the gap between germline ends came to 6 bases. The full variable domain, rest sourced from reference TRBV11-2 and TRBJ2-6, is EAGVAQSPRYKIIEKRQSVAFWCNPISGHATLYWYQQILGQGPKLLIQFQNNGVVDDSQLPKDRFSAERLKGVDSTLKIQPAKLEDSAVYLCASSLGRAGANVLTFGAGSRLTVL.

CDR3 in DNA: TGTGCCAGCGAACTAGCGGGAGGTTACGAGCAGTACTTC. Its translation is CASELAGGYEQYF. The genes are TRBV28 and TRBJ2-7; TRBD2 aligns across 12 bases. Germline V lookup: CDR1 MDHEN, CDR2 SYDVKM. V lost 8 bases and J lost 4; bases outside the gene matches: 3. This CDR3 comprises 13 residues.

The genes are TRBV6-6 and TRBJ2-5, with D perhaps matching TRBD1 or TRBD2 (5 bases each). The CDR3 covers 15 residues. The V end lost 8 bases, the J end lost 3 bases, and 19 bases lay between the germline ends. Looked up from germline, CDR1 is MNHNY and CDR2 is SVGAGI (reference sequence). The CDR3 nucleotides are TGTGCCAGCGGAGACTGGGGGATACCGAAAGAGACCCAGTACTTC. Encoded protein: CASGDWGIPKETQYF.

This sequence joins TRBV7-9 and TRBJ2-7; D might be TRBD1 (6 bases). Germline lookup yields CDR1 SEHNR and CDR2 FQNEAQ (reference sequence). Between the trimmed V and J ends, which lost 6 bases and 5 bases, there was a span of 20 bases. The CDR3 has 15 residues. CDR3 residues: CASSKQGPLAHEQYF. In DNA form, the CDR3 reads TGTGCCAGCAGTAAACAGGGTCCGCTCGCCCACGAGCAGTACTTC.

V usage is TRBV28 and J usage is TRBJ2-1, with 13 bases that match TRBD2. The CDR3 runs to 17 residues. The junction had 5 bases not matched to a gene; V was cut back by 5 bases and J by 1 base. Germline loops: CDR1 MDHEN, CDR2 SYDVKM. CDR3 coding DNA: TGTGCCAGCAGTACTAGCGGGAGGGCTATTTCCTACAATGAGCAGTTCTTC. Translating it yields CASSTSGRAISYNEQFF.

The rearrangement uses TRBV20-1 and TRBJ2-1, with no clear D. Looked up from germline, CDR1 is DFQATT and CDR2 is SNEGSKA (reference sequence). The CDR3 is made up of 11 amino acids. The germline V and J ends were trimmed by 3 bases and 7 bases, with 7 bases remaining between them. CDR3 amino acids: CSARGTNEQFF. The CDR3 DNA follows: TGCAGTGCTAGGGGTACTAATGAGCAGTTCTTC.

This rearrangement joins TRBV5-1 to TRBJ2-5; maybe TRBD1 (6 bases). From germline, CDR1 is SGHRS and CDR2 YFSETQ. Trimming pared 4 bases from V and 1 base from J, leaving 11 bases between. The CDR3 consists of 14 residues. As DNA, the CDR3 is TGCGCCAGCAGCCCGACAGGAGCCCAAGAGACCCAGTACTTC. Its translation: CASSPTGAQETQYF.

V gene TRBV5-6 combines with J gene TRBJ2-7, with D uncertain. Germline CDR1 SGHDT, CDR2 YYEEEE. Trimming removed 4 bases at V and 3 bases at J, with 14 bases between. CDR3 size: 14 residues. CDR3 in DNA: TGTGCCAGCAGCCCAACCCAGGATGTCTACGAGCAGTACTTC. Translated, it gives CASSPTQDVYEQYF. Combining the CDR3 with reference TRBV5-6 and TRBJ2-7 gives the whole variable domain DAGVTQSPTHLIKTRGQQVTLRCSPKSGHDTVSWYQQALGQGPQFIFQYYEEEERQRGNFPDRFSGHQFPNYSSELNVNALLLGDSALYLCASSPTQDVYEQYFGPGTRLTVT.

This rearrangement joins TRBV2 to TRBJ1-1; D is perhaps TRBD1 (5 bases). The germline V gene encodes CDR1 SNHLY and CDR2 FYNNEI. CDR3 length equals 16 residues. Trimming shortened V by 0 bases and J by 0 bases, and 11 bases separated the two germline ends. The CDR3 coding sequence is TGTGCCAGCAGTGAAGCGGCAGGGTCCATGAACACTGAAGCTTTCTTT. Translating gives CASSEAAGSMNTEAFF.

V gene TRBV7-3 combines with J gene TRBJ2-7; D unclear. Germline CDR1 and CDR2: SGHTA and FQGTGA. The CDR3 length is 15 residues. Between the trimmed V and J ends, which lost 5 bases and 0 bases, there was a span of 14 bases. The CDR3, as DNA: TGTGCCAGCAGCCTAGGGCCGCCTCCCTCCTACGAGCAGTACTTC. Translated: CASSLGPPPSYEQYF.

V and J are TRBV30 and TRBJ1-5; unclear D gene. This CDR3 has 15 residues. Between the trimmed V and J ends, which lost 0 bases and 7 bases, there was a span of 16 bases. The germline V gene has CDR1 GTSNPN and CDR2 SVGIG (reference sequence). The CDR3 DNA is TGTGCCTGGAGTGTACACCTATTCCCTGGACAGCCCCAGCATTTT. Protein sequence: CAWSVHLFPGQPQHF.

The chain couples TRBV5-6 to TRBJ2-6; D possibly matches TRBD1 or TRBD2 (5 bases each). Deletions cut 4 bases from V and 0 bases from J, with 17 bases between. The CDR3 consists of 18 residues. Looked up from germline, CDR1 is SGHDT and CDR2 is YYEEEE. CDR3 residues: CASSPTGLQVSGANVLTF. DNA of the CDR3: TGTGCCAGCAGCCCGACGGGATTACAGGTCTCTGGGGCCAACGTCCTGACTTTC.

V and J are TRBV6-5 and TRBJ1-2; TRBD1 is a possible D gene (5 bases). The V gene lost 5 bases and the J gene lost 1 base, with 14 bases spanning the gap. From germline, CDR1 is MNHEY and CDR2 SVGAGI. This CDR3 comprises 15 residues. CDR3 bases: TGTGCCAGCAGTCCCACGACAGTAATTAACTATGGCTACACCTTC. The encoded protein is CASSPTTVINYGYTF.